The clone carrying this TCR beta chain was recorded once. The data derive from a study of blood T cell repertoires in COVID-19. Study details: Sites across the United States, Italy and Spain contributed samples from acute and convalescent COVID-19. T cells, B-cell-depleted T cells, or PBMCs supplied cDNA or gDNA.

The repertoire was sequenced with immunoSEQ multiplex PCR; TCRdb's copy has only in-frame clones and lacks some. The data show under 85,000 clones, about 88% seen once. Germline V gives CDR1 MGHRA, CDR2 YSYEKL. This CDR3 is built from 14 residues. V shed 4 bases and J shed 0 bases, with 9 bases lying between them. Material: peripheral blood. This TCR was sampled from a man aged 70-80 years with active or convalescent COVID-19. The chain couples TRBV4-1 to TRBJ1-2, with a weak D call TRBD1 (5 bases). The CDR3: CASSPLTANYGYTF. CDR3 bases: TGCGCCAGCAGCCCCCTGACAGCTAACTATGGCTACACCTTC.